This TCR beta chain was captured in a study of memory CD4+ T cells and cytomegalovirus serostatus. Findings of the study overall: Suggested: most of the CMV-linked TCR signature lies in CD4+ memory cells. About 40% of the roughly 150 known CMV-associated TCRbeta sequences appeared in CD4+ memory.

This clone was seen a single time. Antigen unknown. The sort gate was single viable CD3+CD4+CD8-CD45RO+ cells for memory CD4+ T cells. Per the authors' pipeline: Out-of-frame sequences were removed, leaving a few million distinct TCRbeta sequences. Some clones are missing from TCRdb's copy, which holds only in-frame ones; the method was immunoSEQ multiplex PCR. V and J calls and clone size are as listed in that table; D and trimming were resolved from the DNA. The sample holds more than 45,000 clones, more than 70% seen once. Germline V CDR1 and CDR2: SGHNT, YENEEA. The length of the CDR3 is 15 residues. Trimming at V came to 5 bases and at J to 5 bases, leaving 5 bases not matched to a gene.

The V call is TRBV11-3, the J call TRBJ2-1; 11 bases map to TRBD1. The source material was memory CD4+ T cells from blood. The clonotype originates from an adult in good health and CMV-seronegative. The CDR3 DNA reads as TGTGCCAGCAGCCCCCTGGGACAGGGGGACAATGAGCAGTTCTTC. Protein product: CASSPLGQGDNEQFF.